Following are 32 T cell receptor beta chains from one sample sequenced in a study of lymphopenia after photon versus proton radiotherapy. The assay was immunoSEQ multiplex PCR, and TCRdb's table has in-frame clones only and misses some. The data show 50,000 to 70,000 clones, 75% to 90% seen once. Sequencing used peripheral blood, obtained from a patient treated with proton-based radiotherapy. The receptors come from an elderly man with esophageal cancer.

This clone turned up a few times. The chain recombines TRBV7-2 with TRBJ2-5, with D possibly TRBD2 on 6 matching bases. The CDR3 is made up of 14 amino acids. The V gene lost 5 bases and the J gene lost 5 bases, with 15 bases spanning the gap. Germline loops: CDR1 SGHTA, CDR2 FQGNSA. The CDR3 region is CASSLGVRGETQYF. The CDR3 bases are TGTGCCAGCAGCCTCGGGGTCCGGGGGGAGACCCAGTACTTC.

The chain uses TRBV10-3 and TRBJ1-4; 8 bases align to TRBD1. Germline-derived CDR1 and CDR2 are ENHRY and SYGVKD. J was trimmed by 8 bases and V by 9 bases; bases with no gene match: 5. This CDR3 has 12 amino acids. CDR3 sequence reads: CAIGQGGEKLFF. The CDR3 nucleotides read TGTGCCATAGGACAGGGTGGCGAAAAACTGTTTTTT.

This chain links TRBV7-2 with TRBJ2-1; TRBD1 agrees at 10 bases. V shed 5 bases, J shed 3 bases, and the junction held 4 bases outside the gene matches. Germline assignment: CDR1 SGHTA and CDR2 FQGNSA. The CDR3 length is 15 residues. For the CDR3, the DNA is TGTGCCAGCAGCCGACAGGGGGCTAACTACAATGAGCAGTTCTTC. This translates into CASSRQGANYNEQFF.

The V call is TRBV4-3, the J call TRBJ2-5, with D perhaps TRBD1 (6 bases). With the DNA end fitting TRBJ2-7 better, the J assignment may be wrong. CDR1 and CDR2 (germline): LGHNA, YSLEER. This CDR3 contains 14 residues. The CDR3 reads CASSQIAGAYEQYF. The CDR3 DNA is TGCGCCAGCAGCCAGATAGCAGGGGCCTACGAGCAGTACTTC.

The genes are TRBV5-6 and TRBJ1-2, with D possibly TRBD1 on 6 matching bases. There are 13 residues in the CDR3. Germline V gene lookup returns CDR1 SGHDT and CDR2 YYEEEE. With 1 base removed from V and 5 bases from J, the gap between germline ends came to 9 bases. CDR3 region: CASSLHRVYGYTF. CDR3 nucleotide sequence: TGTGCCAGCAGCTTGCACAGGGTTTATGGCTACACCTTC.

The chain joins TRBV7-2 to TRBJ2-3, with D perhaps being TRBD1 or TRBD2 (6 bases each). This CDR3 is built from 16 residues. Deletions cut 4 bases from V and 1 base from J, with 15 bases between. The germline V gene encodes CDR1 SGHTA and CDR2 FQGNSA. The CDR3 loop is CASSYSGARGTDTQYF. Here the CDR3 DNA reads TGTGCCAGCAGCTACTCGGGGGCTCGAGGCACAGATACGCAGTATTTT.

The rearrangement uses TRBV18 and TRBJ2-3, with D possibly matching TRBD1 (6 bases). The CDR3 has 13 residues. Looked up from germline, CDR1 is KGHSH and CDR2 is LQKENI. V dropped 6 bases and J dropped 3 bases, with 10 bases sitting between them. This chain's CDR3 is CASSPQGTDTQYF. For the CDR3, the DNA is TGTGCCAGCTCTCCGCAGGGGACAGATACGCAGTATTTT.

This chain uses TRBV11-2 with TRBJ2-5, with D possibly called TRBD1 or TRBD2 (6 bases each). The J call may not be correct, given that the DNA end is closer to TRBJ2-7. The CDR3 sequence is 15 residues long. The germline V gene has CDR1 SGHAT and CDR2 FQNNGV. The CDR3 reads CASSLWGRGSYEQYF. CDR3 bases: TGTGCCAGCAGCTTATGGGGGCGGGGCTCCTACGAGCAGTACTTC.

By its share, this clone is medium-sized. The rearrangement uses TRBV7-8 and TRBJ1-6, with TRBD1 as a possible D gene (6 bases). With 6 bases removed from V and 10 bases from J, the gap between germline ends came to 25 bases. The CDR3 totals 17 residues. Germline V gene lookup returns CDR1 SGHVS and CDR2 FQNEAQ. DNA for the CDR3: TGTGCCAGCAGACCACCTACCCTACAGGGATTATTCTCACCCCTCCACTTT. Translated: CASRPPTLQGLFSPLHF.

This clone was seen only once. The chain joins TRBV6-4 to TRBJ2-7; D is tentatively TRBD1 or TRBD2 (5 bases each). There are 15 residues in the CDR3. CDR1 MRHNA and CDR2 SNTAGT come from the germline V gene. Trimming pared 4 bases from V and 2 bases from J, leaving 15 bases between. The CDR3 region has the DNA TGTGCCAGCAGTGCCGCCGCCGGGACCCCCTACGAGCAGTACTTC. Translation: CASSAAAGTPYEQYF.

This clone was found a few times. The rearrangement uses TRBV19 and TRBJ1-1; D is unclear. The CDR3 has 13 amino acids. Per germline, CDR1 LNHDA and CDR2 SQIVND (reference sequence). V lost 7 bases and J lost 3, with 12 bases in between. Here the CDR3 reads CASTTLEDTEAFF. Here the CDR3 DNA reads TGTGCCAGTACTACACTGGAGGACACTGAAGCTTTCTTT. Variable domain in full (rest from reference TRBV19 and TRBJ1-1): DGGITQSPKYLFRKEGQNVTLSCEQNLNHDAMYWYRQDPGQGLRLIYYSQIVNDFQKGDIAEGYSVSREKKESFPLTVTSAQKNPTAFYLCASTTLEDTEAFFGQGTRLTVV.

Only a few counts were recorded for this clone. The J gene is TRBJ2-7, the V gene TRBV19; 9 positions agree with TRBD1. The germline gives CDR1 LNHDA, CDR2 SQIVND (reference sequence). The length of the CDR3 is 15 residues. V lost 7 bases, J lost 6 bases, and 13 bases stayed unmatched. The CDR3, as DNA: TGTGCCAGTAAGGACTTGACGGGACAGGGTTCCGAGCAGTACTTC. Its protein product is CASKDLTGQGSEQYF.

The gene calls are TRBV7-9 and TRBJ1-2, with 10 bases identical to TRBD1. This CDR3 has 19 amino acids. The V segment lost 4 bases and the J segment 6 bases; nucleotides outside the gene matches: 20. Germline V gene data show CDR1 as SEHNR and CDR2 as FQNEAQ (reference sequence). Here the CDR3 reads CASSSPQSGTGEPYNGYTF. Here the CDR3 DNA reads TGTGCCAGCAGCTCACCTCAGAGTGGGACAGGGGAACCCTACAATGGCTACACCTTC.

This clone was seen once. V and J are TRBV5-1 and TRBJ2-6, with D maybe TRBD2 (6 bases). The length of the CDR3 is 15 residues. Germline CDR1 is SGHRS and CDR2 is YFSETQ. V was trimmed by 2 bases and J by 3 bases, leaving 9 bases between them. In DNA, the CDR3 is TGCGCCAGCAGCTTAGGAGGGGTTGGGGCCAACGTCCTGACTTTC. Protein: CASSLGGVGANVLTF. Full variable domain (remainder filled in from reference TRBV5-1 and TRBJ2-6): KAGVTQTPRYLIKTRGQQVTLSCSPISGHRSVSWYQQTPGQGLQFLFEYFSETQRNKGNFPGRFSGRQFSNSRSEMNVSTLELGDSALYLCASSLGGVGANVLTFGAGSRLTVL.

This clone appeared a single time. V and J are TRBV7-8 and TRBJ2-1; D remains unclear. The CDR3 extends over 14 amino acids. Per germline, CDR1 SGHVS and CDR2 FQNEAQ. Trimming stripped 5 bases from V and 10 bases from J, with 18 bases between. DNA of the CDR3: TGTGCCAGCAGCCTAAGTGGACCCACGCTAGAGCAGTTCTTC. Translation: CASSLSGPTLEQFF.

CDR3 residues: CASSPSSTNEKLFF. The DNA for the CDR3 is TGTGCCAGCAGCCCGTCATCAACTAATGAAAAACTGTTTTTT. The rearrangement joins TRBV7-9 to TRBJ1-4; D gene uncertain. V was trimmed by 5 bases and J by 0 bases, leaving 7 bases between them. Germline V lookup: CDR1 SEHNR, CDR2 FQNEAQ (reference sequence). CDR3 length: 14 residues. Drawing the rest from reference TRBV7-9 and TRBJ1-4, the complete variable domain is DTGVSQNPRHKITKRGQNVTFRCDPISEHNRLYWYRQTLGQGPEFLTYFQNEAQLEKSRLLSDRFSAERPKGSFSTLEIQRTEQGDSAMYLCASSPSSTNEKLFFGSGTQLSVL.

The genes are TRBV20-1 and TRBJ2-1; a weak D match, TRBD2 (5 bases). The germline gives CDR1 DFQATT, CDR2 SNEGSKA (reference sequence). This CDR3 is 11 amino acids long. Trimming cost V 7 bases and J 9 bases, with 13 bases left between them. The CDR3 nucleotides are TGCAGTGGGGAGTTATCAAGTGAGCAGTTCTTC. Translation: CSGELSSEQFF.

The chain joins TRBV28 to TRBJ2-5; D might be TRBD1 or TRBD2, each matching 5 bases. Trimming stripped 4 bases from V and 5 bases from J, with 14 bases between. The CDR3 runs to 14 residues. Germline V CDR1 and CDR2: MDHEN, SYDVKM. The CDR3 nucleotides are TGTGCCAGCAGTTCGGGACCCCTGAAGGAGACCCAGTACTTC. Translating gives CASSSGPLKETQYF.

The chain recombines TRBV30 with TRBJ2-3; D is possibly TRBD1 (6 bases). The germline V gene has CDR1 GTSNPN and CDR2 SVGIG (reference sequence). The CDR3 has 15 residues. The V end was cut by 0 bases, the J end by 2 bases, with 12 bases between. CDR3 DNA: TGTGCCTGGAGTGTAGGGGGTGCGGTCACAGATACGCAGTATTTT. It encodes CAWSVGGAVTDTQYF.

This clone was detected once. V usage is TRBV29-1 and J usage is TRBJ1-6; 9 nucleotides agree with TRBD1. Germline loops: CDR1 SQVTM, CDR2 ANQGSEA. V was pared by 7 bases and J by 5 bases, with 6 bases of the junction left unmatched. There are 14 residues in the CDR3. The CDR3 loop reads CSGTGDENNSPLHF. CDR3 bases: TGCAGCGGGACAGGGGATGAGAATAATTCACCCCTCCACTTT.

The rearrangement uses TRBV6-1 and TRBJ2-2; 11 nucleotides align to TRBD2. The CDR3 has 15 amino acids. Unmatched junction bases numbered 4, after V lost 7 bases and J lost 3 bases. Germline-derived CDR1 and CDR2 are MNHNS and SASEGT. The CDR3, as DNA: TGTGCCAGCAACCGACTAGCGGGATACACCGGGGAGCTGTTTTTT. Protein sequence: CASNRLAGYTGELFF.

This chain connects TRBV10-3 to TRBJ2-3; D unresolved. The CDR3 has 11 residues. Trimming took off 7 bases at V and 5 bases at J, with 7 bases between the two ends. Germline V gene lookup returns CDR1 ENHRY and CDR2 SYGVKD. The CDR3 protein is CAIKSLDTQYF. The DNA of the CDR3 is TGTGCCATCAAAAGTTTAGATACGCAGTATTTT.

This sequence joins TRBV6-5 and TRBJ1-5, with D perhaps matching TRBD1 (6 bases). This CDR3 spans 15 amino acids. The V gene's germline CDR1 is MNHEY and CDR2 SVGAGI. Deletions cut 6 bases from V and 5 bases from J, with 17 bases between. The CDR3 is CASSPHRAGDQPQHF. As DNA, the CDR3 is TGTGCCAGCAGCCCCCACAGGGCGGGGGATCAGCCCCAGCATTTT.

V and J are TRBV4-3 and TRBJ1-1; TRBD1 might be the D (5 bases). This CDR3 is built from 13 residues. Per the germline V gene, CDR1 is LGHNA and CDR2 is YSLEER. Trimming pared 4 bases from V and 6 bases from J, leaving 12 bases between. The CDR3 sequence is CASSPQGNAEAFF. The CDR3 nucleotides read TGCGCCAGCAGCCCCCAGGGTAACGCTGAAGCTTTCTTT.

CDR3 nucleotides: TGTGCCAGCAGACTTACACGGACAGGTGAAAGCGGGCGGCGGGCCTACGAGCAGTACTTC. This gives the protein CASRLTRTGESGRRAYEQYF. J is TRBJ2-7 and V is TRBV7-8; a weak D match, TRBD1 (7 bases). Trimming left V 6 bases short and J 2 bases short, with 32 bases between. The germline CDR1 and CDR2 sequences are SGHVS and FQNEAQ. This CDR3 has 20 residues.

The genes are TRBV5-5 and TRBJ1-1; TRBD1 matches at 7 bases. The length of the CDR3 is 14 residues. Germline V gene data show CDR1 as SGHKS and CDR2 as YYEKEE (reference sequence). J lost 3 bases, V lost 2 bases, and 4 bases had no gene match. The CDR3 spells CASSFRGGYTEAFF. In DNA form, the CDR3 reads TGTGCCAGCAGCTTCAGGGGGGGCTACACTGAAGCTTTCTTT.

This chain links TRBV5-6 with TRBJ2-2; weak D call: TRBD1 (5 bases). CDR3 length equals 15 residues. V was clipped by 5 bases and J by 1 base, with 12 bases between them. Germline CDR1 and CDR2: SGHDT and YYEEEE. This chain's CDR3 is CASRKGDRNTGELFF. The CDR3 DNA reads as TGTGCCAGCAGGAAAGGGGATCGGAACACCGGGGAGCTGTTTTTT.

The chain is built from TRBV5-6 and TRBJ1-2; no reliable D call. The length of the CDR3 is 13 residues. Trimming removed 0 bases from V and 4 bases from J, with 7 bases in between. CDR1 and CDR2 (germline): SGHDT, YYEEEE. The CDR3 DNA reads as TGTGCCAGCAGCTTGGTGCCGAGCTATGGCTACACCTTC. Translating gives CASSLVPSYGYTF.

The DNA for the CDR3 is TGTGCCAGCTCACCACCAGCGGACCCACAAGAGACCCAGTACTTC. Its translation is CASSPPADPQETQYF. This chain connects TRBV18 to TRBJ2-5; D may be TRBD2 (5 bases). CDR1 and CDR2 (germline): KGHSH, LQKENI. This CDR3 comprises 15 residues. With 0 bases removed from V and 2 bases from J, the gap between germline ends came to 10 bases.

The CDR3 DNA is TGTGCCAGCAGTGACTACCTCTACGAGCAGTACTTC. Its translation is CASSDYLYEQYF. This chain connects TRBV2 to TRBJ2-5; no firm D call. TRBJ2-7 matches the DNA end more closely, so the J call is doubtful. Germline-derived CDR1 and CDR2 are SNHLY and FYNNEI. This CDR3 has 12 residues.

This rearrangement joins TRBV7-2 to TRBJ2-7; D possibly corresponds to TRBD1 (6 bases). The CDR3 covers 15 residues. The V gene's germline CDR1 is SGHTA and CDR2 FQGNSA. Trimming stripped 3 bases from V and 2 bases from J, with 14 bases between. CDR3: CASSFLGGPAYEQYF. The CDR3 DNA reads as TGTGCCAGCAGCTTTCTAGGGGGACCTGCCTACGAGCAGTACTTC.

This clone was seen a handful of times. The CDR3 loop reads CASSAEGHWNTEAFF. As DNA, the CDR3 is TGTGCCAGCAGTGCTGAGGGACATTGGAACACTGAAGCTTTCTTT. V and J are TRBV25-1 and TRBJ1-1, with D possibly being TRBD1 (6 bases). The CDR3 length is 15 residues. Germline lookup yields CDR1 MGHDK and CDR2 SYGVNS. Trimming took off 4 bases at V and 1 base at J, with 13 bases between the two ends.